This T cell receptor (beta chain) appears in the sequencing data of a study of regulatory T cells in long-lasting Graves disease. Study outcomes and limitations: Less diverse TCR repertoires were seen in persistent Graves' patients than in newly diagnosed ones. The number of shared public clonotypes was higher in persistent patients (2,741) than new patients (under 1,000).

Concerning this clonotype: Its target is unknown.

Time point defined: persistent/refractory GD, antithyroid drugs over 5 years with positive TRAb. Preparation of the TCR library used RNA extracted from PBMCs. Approximately 8.2-milliliter peripheral blood samples went into EDTA tubes. Arm-PCR of CDR3 regions and iRepertoire HTBI primers were the basis on which TCR beta libraries were built. TCRdb called the multiplex PCR reads again in MiXCR, with one record for every CDR3 protein. Of 500,000 to 800,000 distinct CDR3 sequences in the sample, around 30% are singletons; the top ten hold roughly 40%. The CDR3 loop spans 17 amino acids. Trimming left V 0 bases short and J 5 bases short, with 19 bases between. The germline V gene has CDR1 MGHRA and CDR2 YSYEKL.

Sample: peripheral blood mononuclear cells (PBMCs), taken when the disease was refractory, from a patient treated with antithyroid drugs. The chain is built from TRBV4-1 and TRBJ2-5; D is perhaps TRBD2 (6 bases). The clonotype originates from a female donor with Graves disease. This chain's CDR3 is CASSQEPGLGRFETQYF. CDR3 bases: TGCGCCAGCAGCCAAGAACCGGGACTCGGAAGGTTCGAGACCCAGTACTTC.